Below, 21 T cell receptor beta chains from the same sample are listed, as sequenced in a study of CD8 T cells in ankylosing spondylitis. TCRdb reprocessed the 5' RACE reads with MiXCR, giving one entry per CDR3 protein. The table records approximately 240,000 distinct CDR3 sequences, roughly a quarter of them present only once. The specimen sequenced was blood, either unsorted or a sorted T cell fraction (not recorded which). All receptors derive from a male donor with ankylosing spondylitis or in good health (not recorded which).

J is TRBJ2-2 and V is TRBV27; D is unclear. The CDR3 length is 12 residues. Germline CDR1 reads MNHEY; CDR2 reads SMNVEV (reference sequence). Trimming pared 3 bases from V and 7 bases from J, leaving 6 bases between. The CDR3 region has the DNA TGTGCCAGCAGTTTTCAGATCGGGGAGCTGTTTTTT. This encodes CASSFQIGELFF.

In its sample, this clonotype was seen a few times. This rearrangement joins TRBV10-1 to TRBJ1-5; possibly TRBD1 for D (6 bases). V lost 6 bases, J lost 2 bases, and 20 bases lay in between. The CDR3 is 17 residues long. Germline V CDR1 and CDR2: WNHNN, SYGVQD (reference sequence). The DNA for the CDR3 is TGCGCCAGCAGGTTTGGGGACACCGGCGTTGGCAATCAGCCCCAGCATTTT. Translation: CASRFGDTGVGNQPQHF.

At least ten counts were recorded for this clonotype. This chain uses TRBV20-1 with TRBJ1-1, with 11 positions matching TRBD1. CDR3 size: 13 residues. V was pared by 5 bases and J by 5 bases, with 4 bases of the junction left unmatched. CDR1 DFQATT and CDR2 SNEGSKA come from the germline V gene (reference sequence). In DNA form, the CDR3 reads TGCAGTGCTCCCCGGGACAGGGGGACTGAAGCTTTCTTT. Translation gives CSAPRDRGTEAFF.

In this sample, this clonotype turned up many times. The V call is TRBV12-3 or TRBV12-4, the J call TRBJ1-5; D unresolved. V dropped 6 bases and J dropped 2 bases, with 11 bases sitting between them. This CDR3 has 14 residues. The CDR3 nucleotides are TGTGCCAGCAGCCAGCGCCGGGGCAATCAGCCCCAGCATTTT. Amino acids: CASSQRRGNQPQHF.

Only a few counts were recorded for this clonotype. The rearrangement joins TRBV6-1 to TRBJ1-3, with D tentatively TRBD1 (6 bases). The ends were cut back, 9 bases at V and 2 bases at J, with 17 bases in the middle. There are 15 residues in the CDR3. Germline V CDR1 and CDR2: MNHNS, SASEGT. The CDR3 sequence is CASTKTGSTGNTIYF. CDR3 nucleotides: TGTGCCAGTACTAAAACAGGGTCGACTGGAAACACCATATATTTT.

This clonotype was counted many times. The CDR3, as DNA: TGTGCCAGCAGTTACAGGGGGGCGCCGGGACAGCCCCAGCATTTT. As protein: CASSYRGAPGQPQHF. The chain recombines TRBV6-5 with TRBJ1-5; possible D gene TRBD1, 6 bases. V shed 2 bases and J shed 7 bases, with 15 bases lying between them. There are 15 residues in the CDR3. Germline V gene lookup returns CDR1 MNHEY and CDR2 SVGAGI.

This clonotype was recorded many times. The chain links TRBV12-3 or TRBV12-4 to TRBJ2-2; 7 nucleotides agree with TRBD2. The CDR3 runs 17 residues. V gave up 5 bases and J gave up 0 bases; unmatched junction bases: 9. CDR3 DNA: TGTGCCAGCAGTAGCACTTTGGGGGGGTCGAACACCGGGGAGCTGTTTTTT. As protein: CASSSTLGGSNTGELFF.

This clonotype was counted many times. The chain carries TRBV12-3 or TRBV12-4 and TRBJ2-3; D may correspond to TRBD1 or TRBD2 (6 bases each). V dropped 5 bases and J dropped 2 bases, with 14 bases sitting between them. The CDR3 is made up of 15 amino acids. CDR3 coding DNA: TGTGCCAGCAGTCCTGGGGGGCCCCTCACAGATACGCAGTATTTT. This sequence encodes CASSPGGPLTDTQYF.

This clonotype was recorded at least ten times. The rearrangement joins TRBV12-3 or TRBV12-4 to TRBJ2-6; 8 bases line up with TRBD1. This CDR3 contains 15 residues. Losses at the gene ends were 6 bases for V and 2 bases for J; bases not matched to a gene: 3. In nucleotides, the CDR3 is TGTGCCAGCAGATTACAGGGGGCTGGGGCCAACGTCCTGACTTTC. It translates to CASRLQGAGANVLTF.

This clonotype was counted many times. CDR3 loop: CSARVTGVDTQYF. The CDR3 bases are TGCAGTGCTAGAGTGACGGGGGTAGATACGCAGTATTTT. The chain links TRBV20-1 to TRBJ2-3, with a weak D call TRBD2 (6 bases). The V gene lost 1 base and the J gene lost 5 bases, with 10 bases spanning the gap. This CDR3 comprises 13 residues. Germline values: CDR1 DFQATT, CDR2 SNEGSKA (reference sequence).

This clonotype was detected many times. The chain is built from TRBV10-3 and TRBJ2-7; the D is unclear. Per the germline V gene, CDR1 is ENHRY and CDR2 is SYGVKD. Trimming removed 0 bases at V and 6 bases at J, with 6 bases between. CDR3 length: 12 amino acids. This CDR3 reads CAISESQVEQYF. As DNA, the CDR3 is TGTGCCATCAGTGAGTCCCAAGTCGAGCAGTACTTC.

In its sample, this clonotype was seen a few times. The V call is TRBV20-1, the J call TRBJ2-7; D uncertain. V lost 5 bases, J lost 2 bases, and 10 bases lay in between. The CDR3 has 12 amino acids. Germline V CDR1 and CDR2: DFQATT, SNEGSKA (reference sequence). The CDR3 loop reads CSAQQPAYEQYF. The CDR3 region has the DNA TGCAGTGCTCAGCAGCCCGCCTACGAGCAGTACTTC.

This clonotype was counted at least ten times. J is TRBJ2-1 and V is TRBV18; TRBD2 might be the D (6 bases). Germline V gene lookup returns CDR1 KGHSH and CDR2 LQKENI. V dropped 3 bases and J dropped 12 bases, with 12 bases sitting between them. This CDR3 region has 12 residues. The CDR3 nucleotides read TGTGCCAGCTCACCGATCCAGGGAGGGCAGTTCTTC. This encodes CASSPIQGGQFF.

The chain recombines TRBV6-5 with TRBJ2-1; 8 bases align to TRBD1. The CDR3 runs 12 residues. Trimming cost V 2 bases and J 12 bases; bases outside gene matches: 3. The germline gives CDR1 MNHEY, CDR2 SVGAGI. This CDR3 reads CASSYGTGRQFF. In nucleotides, the CDR3 is TGTGCCAGCAGTTACGGGACAGGAAGGCAGTTCTTC.

The chain recombines TRBV5-1 with TRBJ2-7; TRBD1 matches at 8 bases. V was pared by 3 bases and J by 6 bases, with 5 bases of the junction left unmatched. The CDR3 consists of 13 residues. The V gene's germline CDR1 is SGHRS and CDR2 YFSETQ. CDR3 sequence: CASSWETGVEQYF. The CDR3 bases are TGCGCCAGCAGCTGGGAGACAGGGGTCGAGCAGTACTTC.

This clonotype was seen ten or more times. This chain connects TRBV18 to TRBJ2-4; 10 bases map to TRBD1. The germline V gene encodes CDR1 KGHSH and CDR2 LQKENI. V trimming: 1 base; J trimming: 0 bases; junction bases outside the gene matches: 3. The CDR3 has 17 amino acids. CDR3: CASSPRDRGIAKNIQYF. The CDR3 DNA reads as TGTGCCAGCTCACCACGGGACAGGGGAATAGCCAAAAACATTCAGTACTTC.

The V call is TRBV11-2, the J call TRBJ2-5; D gene unclear. The CDR3 is 12 amino acids. V dropped 5 bases and J dropped 7 bases, with 11 bases sitting between them. CDR1 and CDR2 (germline): SGHAT, FQNNGV. In nucleotides, the CDR3 is TGTGCCAGCAGCGCCTCCCGAGGGACCCAGTACTTC. Translating gives CASSASRGTQYF.

This clonotype was recorded at least ten times. The chain couples TRBV20-1 to TRBJ1-2; D remains ambiguous. Germline assignment: CDR1 DFQATT and CDR2 SNEGSKA (reference sequence). This CDR3 has 11 residues. The V and J ends lost 6 bases and 5 bases respectively, with 10 bases between them. The CDR3 DNA is TGCAGTGCCCGCGGTGAATATGGCTACACCTTC. The encoded protein is CSARGEYGYTF.

This clonotype was seen ten or more times. The chain recombines TRBV6-5 with TRBJ2-5, with D uncertain. V gave up 0 bases and J gave up 7 bases, with 15 bases separating them. This CDR3 has 15 amino acids. The germline gives CDR1 MNHEY, CDR2 SVGAGI. Here the CDR3 reads CASSYSSLPFGTQYF. The CDR3 coding sequence is TGTGCCAGCAGTTACTCGAGTCTACCTTTCGGGACCCAGTACTTC.

J is TRBJ1-2 and V is TRBV11-2; D might be TRBD1 (5 bases). Germline values: CDR1 SGHAT, CDR2 FQNNGV. The CDR3 is 15 amino acids. V was pared by 4 bases and J by 5 bases, with 17 bases between. The CDR3 is CASSYAGTASYGYTF. The CDR3 bases are TGTGCCAGCAGCTACGCCGGGACGGCTTCATATGGCTACACCTTC.

The chain combines TRBV12-3 or TRBV12-4 with TRBJ1-1; D remains ambiguous. This CDR3 region has 14 residues. V lost 4 bases and J 4 bases, leaving 13 bases between the germline ends. CDR3 in DNA: TGTGCCAGCAGTTCCTGGTCCTCAAGCACTGAAGCTTTCTTT. The encoded protein is CASSSWSSSTEAFF.